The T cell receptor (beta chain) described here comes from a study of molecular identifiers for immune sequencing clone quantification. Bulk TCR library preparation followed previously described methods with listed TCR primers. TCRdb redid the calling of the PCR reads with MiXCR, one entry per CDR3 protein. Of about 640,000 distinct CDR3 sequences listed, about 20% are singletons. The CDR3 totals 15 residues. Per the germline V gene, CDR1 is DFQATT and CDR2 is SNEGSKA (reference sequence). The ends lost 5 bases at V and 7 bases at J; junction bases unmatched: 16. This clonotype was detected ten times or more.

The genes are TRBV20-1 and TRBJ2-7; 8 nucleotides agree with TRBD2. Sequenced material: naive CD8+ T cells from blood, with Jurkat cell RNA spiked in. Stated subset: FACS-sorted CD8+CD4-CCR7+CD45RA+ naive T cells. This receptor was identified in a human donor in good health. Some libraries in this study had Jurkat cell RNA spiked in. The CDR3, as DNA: TGCAGTGCTTTGACCCCGGGACTAGTGGTGCGGGAGCAGTACTTC. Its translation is CSALTPGLVVREQYF.